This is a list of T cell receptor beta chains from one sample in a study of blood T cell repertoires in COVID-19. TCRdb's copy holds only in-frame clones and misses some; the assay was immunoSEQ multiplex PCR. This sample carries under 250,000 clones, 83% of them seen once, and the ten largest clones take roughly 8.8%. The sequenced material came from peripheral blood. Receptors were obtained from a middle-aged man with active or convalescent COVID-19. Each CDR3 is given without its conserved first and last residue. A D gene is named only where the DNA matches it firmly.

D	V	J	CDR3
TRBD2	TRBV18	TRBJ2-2	ASSPRLAGARGDGELF
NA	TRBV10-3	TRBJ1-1	AIREQVSPNTEAF
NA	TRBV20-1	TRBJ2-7	SVRSGYEQY
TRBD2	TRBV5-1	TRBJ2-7	ASSLGTSGRDEQY
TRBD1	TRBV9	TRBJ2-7	ASSVGSVRTGIPYEQY
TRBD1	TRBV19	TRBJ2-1	ASSIDLRGLEQF
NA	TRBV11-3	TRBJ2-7	ASSLDLGATTRSYEQY
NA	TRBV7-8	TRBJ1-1	ASSHWGGTTEAF
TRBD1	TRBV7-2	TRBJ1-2	ASSQVLQGKNGYT
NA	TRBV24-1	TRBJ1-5	ATSDVSGKGQPQH
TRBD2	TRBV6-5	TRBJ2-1	ASTYLAGGNNEQF
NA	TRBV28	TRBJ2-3	ASSWGRLRRSTDTQY
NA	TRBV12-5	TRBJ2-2	ASTTPWGRGTGELF
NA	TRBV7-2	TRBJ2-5	ASSPGGTGETQY
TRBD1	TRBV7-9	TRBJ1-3	ASSPDRGQSGNTIY
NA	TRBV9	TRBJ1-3	ASSVGGYRVVGNTIY
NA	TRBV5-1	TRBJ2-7	ASSLGLASDEQY
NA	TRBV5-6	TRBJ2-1	ASSLAGVNTYNEQF
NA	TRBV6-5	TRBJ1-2	ASSYNWEGSGYT
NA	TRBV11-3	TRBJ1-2	ASSLDVGVNYGYT
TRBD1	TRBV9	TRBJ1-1	ASSAQGLNTEAF
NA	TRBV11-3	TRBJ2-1	ASSLNLYNEQF
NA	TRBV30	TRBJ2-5	AWSRQQETQY
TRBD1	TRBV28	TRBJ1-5	ASSLGQINQPQH
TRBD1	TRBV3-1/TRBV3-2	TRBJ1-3	ASSKQGFGNTIY
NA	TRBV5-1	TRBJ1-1	ASSPQSDTEAF
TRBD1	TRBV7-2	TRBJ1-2	ASSLASVDRGDGYT
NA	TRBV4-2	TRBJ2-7	ASSQDLPPLYEQY
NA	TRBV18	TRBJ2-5	ASSRPGGETQY
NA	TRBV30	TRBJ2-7	AWSRLAGLYEQY
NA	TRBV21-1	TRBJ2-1	ASAWRKFPNEQF
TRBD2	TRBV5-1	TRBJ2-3	ASSHIAGGADTQY
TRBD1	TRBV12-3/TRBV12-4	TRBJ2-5	ASRQGAEETQY
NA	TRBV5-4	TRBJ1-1	ASRPGGALMNTEAF
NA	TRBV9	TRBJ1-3	ASSVSQFGNTIY
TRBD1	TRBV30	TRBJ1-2	AWSANRQGGSYT
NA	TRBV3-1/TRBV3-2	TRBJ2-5	ASSQDLGGQETQY
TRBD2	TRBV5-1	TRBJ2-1	ASGELGGSSYNEQF
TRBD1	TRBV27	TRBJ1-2	ASSSLPGQGGYGYT
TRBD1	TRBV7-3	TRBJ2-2	ASSPGTGAIGPGELF
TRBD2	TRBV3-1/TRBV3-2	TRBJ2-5	ASSQVAAGAKETQY
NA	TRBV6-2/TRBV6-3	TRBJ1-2	ASSYSAGPLMGYT
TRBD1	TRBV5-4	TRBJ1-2	ASSGGQGANANYGYT
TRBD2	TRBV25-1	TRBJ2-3	ASSDPGAGGVSTDTQY
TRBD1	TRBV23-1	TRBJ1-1	ASSQAAGQGAYSEAF
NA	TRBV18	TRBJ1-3	ASSPESSGNTIY
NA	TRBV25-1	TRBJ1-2	ASSEPYGREDGYT
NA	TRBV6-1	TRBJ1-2	ASSDTGFGYT
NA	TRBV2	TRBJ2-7	ASSDRTADSQQY
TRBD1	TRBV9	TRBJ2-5	ASSVEQGVGTQY
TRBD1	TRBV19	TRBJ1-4	ASRLGWTGDEKLF
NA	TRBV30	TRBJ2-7	AWRPLGSARGSGDEQY
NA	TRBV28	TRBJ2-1	ASSSGDNEQF
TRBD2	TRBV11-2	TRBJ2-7	ASSSRPSLTSGRSYEQY
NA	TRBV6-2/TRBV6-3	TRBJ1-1	ASSSGAIERTDAF
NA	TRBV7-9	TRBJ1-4	ASTPWAGEVELF
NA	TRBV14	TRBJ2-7	ASSQERSSPEQY
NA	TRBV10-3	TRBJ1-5	AIGRLAGNQPQH
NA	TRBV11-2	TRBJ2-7	ASSLTVDYEQY
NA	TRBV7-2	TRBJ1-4	ASSLRGEKLF